The clone carrying this T cell receptor (beta chain) was detected ten times or more. Primed by a sample-barcoded 5' primer and a J-beta primer mix, a second PCR proceeded for about 6 to 11 cycles. All cDNA molecules were each tagged by a template-switch adaptor with 12 random nucleotides. MiXCR, applied by TCRdb to the 5' RACE reads, yields one record per CDR3 protein. The data contain 550,000 to 650,000 distinct CDR3 sequences, about 30% of them seen just once; the ten biggest clones take up around a sixth. With V trimmed by 1 base and J by 5 bases, 13 bases remained unmatched. The germline V gene encodes CDR1 LNHNV and CDR2 YYDKDF (reference sequence). CDR3 length: 18 residues. Every sample yielded at least 6 million isolated PBMCs. The sample comes from a study of blood T cells in healthy people across ages. Study details: Every two T cells gave about one barcoded beta molecule via template switching.

The sample consisted of blood. The TCR comes from a woman aged 80 or older in good health. V usage is TRBV15 and J usage is TRBJ2-5, with 10 nucleotides matching TRBD2. The CDR3 DNA sequence: TGTGCCACCAGCAGAGGAGGCGGGAGCGGGGGGGCTCGTGAGACCCAGTACTTC. This gives the protein CATSRGGGSGGARETQYF.